The rows below give T cell receptor beta chains drawn from one sample of a study of human T cells and chemical hapten exposure. TCRdb re-called the RACE reads through MiXCR, storing one row per CDR3 protein. The data contain more than 100,000 distinct CDR3 sequences, 13% of them seen just once; the ten biggest clones take up around 2.7%. The sample in question was whole blood, obtained in connection with sensitization to the hapten diphenylcyclopropenone (DPC). These receptors were taken from a woman under 30 with alopecia areata. Some clones in this sample may be carry-over from other donors' samples. Each CDR3 is given with its conserved first and last residue. The D gene is left open where the match is weak. Some rows mark clone size as missing; the rest say once, few, many or name a class of expanded clone.

d_call	clone_size	v_call	j_call	cdr3_aa	cdr3_nt
.	.	TRBV7-2	TRBJ1-5	CASSLEGKHSNQPQHF	TGTGCCAGCAGCTTAGAAGGCAAACATAGCAATCAGCCCCAGCATTTT
TRBD1	few	TRBV19	TRBJ2-6	CASRNSRDRGGGANVLTF	TGTGCCAGCCGCAACAGCCGGGACAGGGGTGGAGGGGCCAACGTCCTGACTTTC
TRBD1	many	TRBV6-6	TRBJ1-6	CASSYGDRETSPLHF	TGTGCCAGCAGCTACGGGGACAGGGAGACCTCACCCCTCCACTTT
.	.	TRBV29-1	TRBJ2-7	CSVVANAYEQYF	TGCAGCGTTGTGGCTAACGCCTACGAGCAGTACTTC
.	.	TRBV13	TRBJ2-5	CASSPYQGQQETQYF	TGTGCCAGCAGCCCCTACCAGGGTCAGCAAGAGACCCAGTACTTC
.	.	TRBV7-9	TRBJ1-1	CASSAWASNTEAFF	TGTGCCAGCAGCGCGTGGGCTTCGAACACTGAAGCTTTCTTT
.	many	TRBV4-3	TRBJ2-7	CASSHGLSDDSSYEQYF	TGCGCCAGCAGCCACGGTCTTTCGGACGACAGCTCCTACGAGCAGTACTTC
TRBD2	many	TRBV4-3	TRBJ2-3	CASSSSGGLTDTQYF	TGCGCCAGCAGCTCTAGCGGGGGCCTCACAGATACGCAGTATTTT
TRBD1	.	TRBV12-3/TRBV12-4	TRBJ2-1	CASENRDRGGDEQFF	TGTGCCAGCGAGAACCGGGACAGGGGCGGCGATGAGCAGTTCTTC
.	.	TRBV6-5	TRBJ2-3	CASTKTASTDTQYF	TGTGCCAGCACCAAGACAGCTAGCACAGATACGCAGTATTTT
.	.	TRBV11-3	TRBJ2-5	CASSLVEGTAQYF	TGTGCCAGCAGCTTAGTAGAGGGTACGGCCCAGTACTTC
TRBD1	many	TRBV14	TRBJ2-7	CASSQDWTGDEQYF	TGTGCCAGCAGCCAAGATTGGACAGGGGACGAGCAGTACTTC
.	.	TRBV27	TRBJ1-2	CASSPLTVGGYTF	TGTGCCAGCAGTCCCCTGACCGTAGGTGGCTACACCTTC
TRBD2	few	TRBV7-2	TRBJ2-7	CASSEAGPNSYEQYF	TGTGCCAGCAGCGAAGCGGGGCCTAACTCCTACGAGCAGTACTTC
.	few	TRBV4-3	TRBJ2-3	CASSQGGTSLTSTDTQYF	TGCGCCAGCAGCCAAGGGGGGACCTCGCTTACTAGCACAGATACGCAGTATTTT
.	many	TRBV7-2	TRBJ2-7	CASSLGSPYEQYF	TGTGCCAGCAGCTTAGGATCTCCCTACGAGCAGTACTTC
.	.	TRBV9	TRBJ2-1	CASSVVPYNEQFF	TGTGCCAGCAGCGTAGTGCCCTACAATGAGCAGTTCTTC